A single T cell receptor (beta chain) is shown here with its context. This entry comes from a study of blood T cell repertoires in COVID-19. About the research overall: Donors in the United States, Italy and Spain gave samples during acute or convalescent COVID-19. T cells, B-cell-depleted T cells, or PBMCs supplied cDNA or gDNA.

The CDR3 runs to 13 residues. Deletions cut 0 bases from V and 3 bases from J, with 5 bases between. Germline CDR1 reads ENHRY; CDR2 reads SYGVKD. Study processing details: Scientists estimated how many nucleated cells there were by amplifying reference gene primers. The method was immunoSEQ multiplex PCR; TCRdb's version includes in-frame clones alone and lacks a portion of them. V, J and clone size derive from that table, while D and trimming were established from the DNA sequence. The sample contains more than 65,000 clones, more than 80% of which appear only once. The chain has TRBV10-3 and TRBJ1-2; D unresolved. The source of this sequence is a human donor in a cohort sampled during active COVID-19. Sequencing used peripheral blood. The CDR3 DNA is TGTGCCATCAGTGAGTCCCGGGACTATGGCTACACCTTC. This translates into CAISESRDYGYTF.